This T cell receptor (beta chain) derives from a study of technical replicates of blood from a handful of donors. Measured with immunoSEQ multiplex PCR; TCRdb has only the in-frame clones, and not every one. The top ten clones hold roughly 0.19% of a sample with about 70,000 clones, around 97% of them seen once. With 5 bases removed from V and 3 bases from J, the gap between germline ends came to 11 bases. Germline V lookup: CDR1 SQVTM, CDR2 ANQGSEA. The CDR3 spans 12 residues. Sequencing used T cells isolated from PBMCs. The V gene is TRBV29-1, the J gene TRBJ2-7, with D perhaps matching TRBD1 (6 bases). The TCR sequence derives from a human donor in good health. The CDR3 bases are TGCAGCGTTCCGGGACAAGGCTACGAGCAGTACTTC. Its translation is CSVPGQGYEQYF.